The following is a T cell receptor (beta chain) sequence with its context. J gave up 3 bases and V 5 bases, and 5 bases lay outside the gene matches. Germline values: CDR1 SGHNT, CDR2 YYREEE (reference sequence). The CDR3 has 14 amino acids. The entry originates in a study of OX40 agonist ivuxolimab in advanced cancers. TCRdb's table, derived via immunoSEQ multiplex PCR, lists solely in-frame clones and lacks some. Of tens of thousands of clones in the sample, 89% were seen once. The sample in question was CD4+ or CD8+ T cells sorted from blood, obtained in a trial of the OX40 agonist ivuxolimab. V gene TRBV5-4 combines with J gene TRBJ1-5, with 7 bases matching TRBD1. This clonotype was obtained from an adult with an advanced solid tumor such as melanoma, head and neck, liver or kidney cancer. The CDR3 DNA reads TGTGCCAGCAGTTCAGACAGGGCCAATCAGCCCCAGCATTTT. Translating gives CASSSDRANQPQHF.